A single sample is the source of the 31 T cell receptor beta chains below, sequenced in a study of control samples from healthy donors and cancer patients. Libraries were prepared by immunoSEQ multiplex PCR; TCRdb keeps only in-frame clonotypes and omits some of them. Altogether about 130,000 clones are present, roughly 94% being singletons, with the ten largest covering approximately 15%. The sequenced sample consisted of PBMCs. The receptors shown here come from a man between 60 and 75 years old with colorectal cancer.

This chain connects TRBV4-1 to TRBJ1-5; 9 bases are a match to TRBD1. The CDR3 contains 16 residues. J gave up 6 bases and V 0 bases, and 6 bases lay outside the gene matches. Germline lookup yields CDR1 MGHRA and CDR2 YSYEKL. The CDR3, as DNA: TGCGCCAGCAGCCAAGAGGGACAGGGACAGAGTCAGCCCCAGCATTTT. This translates into CASSQEGQGQSQPQHF.

The V gene is TRBV29-1, the J gene TRBJ2-5; the D gene is possibly TRBD2 (6 bases). The CDR3 extends over 13 amino acids. V shed 8 bases and J shed 2 bases, with 15 bases lying between them. Per germline, CDR1 SQVTM and CDR2 ANQGSEA. CDR3 nucleotides: TGCAGCCGGTCGGAGGGCCTACAAGAGACCCAGTACTTC. This codes for CSRSEGLQETQYF.

The genes are TRBV19 and TRBJ1-1; the match to TRBD1 covers 8 bases. This CDR3 has 16 residues. Trimming at V came to 5 bases and at J to 0 bases, leaving 8 bases not matched to a gene. Germline V gene lookup returns CDR1 LNHDA and CDR2 SQIVND (reference sequence). The CDR3 reads CASSDRGRGMNTEAFF. For the CDR3, the DNA is TGTGCCAGTAGTGACAGGGGAAGAGGGATGAACACTGAAGCTTTCTTT.

The chain carries TRBV7-2 and TRBJ2-1; perhaps TRBD2 as D (6 bases). Trimming shortened V by 6 bases and J by 6 bases, and 21 bases separated the two germline ends. Germline V gives CDR1 SGHTA, CDR2 FQGNSA. The CDR3 consists of 16 residues. CDR3 region: CASRPPGLPSGNEQFF. The DNA for the CDR3 is TGTGCCAGCAGGCCCCCGGGACTCCCCTCGGGCAATGAGCAGTTCTTC.

The chain is built from TRBV10-3 and TRBJ2-1; the D is unclear. V gave up 8 bases and J gave up 15 bases, with 14 bases separating them. In germline, CDR1 is ENHRY, CDR2 SYGVKD. The CDR3 covers 10 residues. The CDR3 region has the DNA TGTGCCATCGGCGCGCAGGTCGGGTTCTTC. Its translation is CAIGAQVGFF.

The chain is built from TRBV4-3 and TRBJ1-4; the match to TRBD1 covers 7 bases. With 3 bases clipped from V and 0 bases from J, the junction kept 1 base outside the gene matches. The CDR3 contains 15 residues. CDR1 is LGHNA and CDR2 is YSLEER in the germline V gene. CDR3: CASSQTGTTNEKLFF. In DNA form, the CDR3 reads TGCGCCAGCAGCCAGACAGGGACAACTAATGAAAAACTGTTTTTT.

The V and J genes are TRBV4-2 and TRBJ1-2; D is perhaps TRBD1 (5 bases). The CDR3 consists of 14 residues. V lost 3 bases, J lost 1 base, and 9 bases lay in between. Germline V gene data show CDR1 as LGHNA and CDR2 as YNFKEQ. Here the CDR3 DNA reads TGTGCCAGCAGCCAGGGAGGGGTTAACTATGGCTACACCTTC. It specifies CASSQGGVNYGYTF.

The count of this clone is one. The gene calls are TRBV19 and TRBJ1-2; 10 nucleotides agree with TRBD1. V dropped 5 bases and J dropped 4; count of bases not matched to a gene: 13. Germline loops: CDR1 LNHDA, CDR2 SQIVND (reference sequence). This CDR3 is built from 17 residues. In DNA, the CDR3 is TGTGCCAGTAGTCCGCGTTTGAGGGACAGGGGATTCTATGGCTACACCTTC. Its translation is CASSPRLRDRGFYGYTF.

The genes are TRBV4-2 and TRBJ1-2; D ambiguous. The length of the CDR3 is 16 residues. Trimming stripped 0 bases from V and 0 bases from J, with 11 bases between. CDR1 and CDR2 from the germline V gene are LGHNA and YNFKEQ. CDR3 sequence (DNA): TGTGCCAGCAGCCAAGATGGTACGGGCTCTAACTATGGCTACACCTTC. Residues: CASSQDGTGSNYGYTF.

The chain has TRBV5-4 and TRBJ2-7; D assignment may be TRBD1 or TRBD2 (5 bases each). Germline-derived CDR1 and CDR2 are SGHNT and YYREEE (reference sequence). Trimming stripped 2 bases from V and 7 bases from J, with 10 bases between. The CDR3 is 12 residues long. The CDR3 region has the DNA TGTGCCAGCAGCTTAATGTGGGGGGAGCAGTACTTC. This translates into CASSLMWGEQYF. Combining the CDR3 with reference TRBV5-4 and TRBJ2-7 gives the whole variable domain ETGVTQSPTHLIKTRGQQVTLRCSSQSGHNTVSWYQQALGQGPQFIFQYYREEENGRGNFPPRFSGLQFPNYSSELNVNALELDDSALYLCASSLMWGEQYFGPGTRLTVT.

This chain joins TRBV6-2 or TRBV6-3 and TRBJ1-2; unclear D gene. Germline V gene data show CDR1 as MNHEY and CDR2 as SVGEGT. The CDR3 is 14 amino acids. The V end lost 3 bases, the J end lost 1 base, and 9 bases lay between the germline ends. The CDR3 reads CASSYEVYNYGYTF. CDR3 bases: TGTGCCAGCAGTTATGAAGTTTATAACTATGGCTACACCTTC.

This clone occurred once. The V call is TRBV6-1, the J call TRBJ1-1; D not certain. Trimming stripped 3 bases from V and 3 bases from J, with 5 bases between. The CDR3 has 12 amino acids. Germline V CDR1 and CDR2: MNHNS, SASEGT. This chain's CDR3 is CASSDRHTEAFF. The CDR3 nucleotides are TGTGCCAGCAGTGACAGGCACACTGAAGCTTTCTTT.

The gene calls are TRBV5-1 and TRBJ2-3, with D uncertain. The germline gives CDR1 SGHRS, CDR2 YFSETQ. V gave up 0 bases and J gave up 13 bases, with 9 bases separating them. The CDR3 spans 11 residues. The chain's CDR3 is CASSLEAAEYF. CDR3 DNA: TGCGCCAGCAGCTTGGAAGCTGCCGAGTATTTT.

V usage is TRBV19 and J usage is TRBJ1-4, with 9 positions matching TRBD1. Germline V CDR1 and CDR2: LNHDA, SQIVND (reference sequence). This CDR3 has 17 residues. V dropped 4 bases and J dropped 0; count of bases not matched to a gene: 6. The CDR3 DNA follows: TGTGCCAGTAGTACACCGGGACAGGGCGCAACTAATGAAAAACTGTTTTTT. Translating it yields CASSTPGQGATNEKLFF. The whole variable domain, filled in from reference TRBV19 and TRBJ1-4, reads DGGITQSPKYLFRKEGQNVTLSCEQNLNHDAMYWYRQDPGQGLRLIYYSQIVNDFQKGDIAEGYSVSREKKESFPLTVTSAQKNPTAFYLCASSTPGQGATNEKLFFGSGTQLSVL.

The chain joins TRBV5-1 to TRBJ2-2, with D possibly matching TRBD1 (5 bases). V shed 5 bases and J shed 7 bases, with 15 bases lying between them. Per germline, CDR1 SGHRS and CDR2 YFSETQ. The CDR3 contains 14 residues. This CDR3 reads CASRGGRVDGELFF. DNA of the CDR3: TGCGCCAGCAGGGGCGGCAGGGTCGACGGGGAGCTGTTTTTT.

The J gene is TRBJ2-6, the V gene TRBV5-1; the match to TRBD1 covers 8 bases. The CDR3 consists of 18 residues. Germline trimming cut 0 bases from V and 0 bases from J; bases unmatched to any gene: 5. CDR1 and CDR2 from the germline V gene are SGHRS and YFSETQ. DNA for the CDR3: TGCGCCAGCAGCTTGGCCGGGACAGGTGTCTCTGGGGCCAACGTCCTGACTTTC. Amino acids: CASSLAGTGVSGANVLTF.

The V call is TRBV21-1, the J call TRBJ1-5. TRBV21-1 is a pseudogene. This CDR3 comprises 16 residues. CDR3 sequence: CASSKAQSYSNQPQHF. The CDR3 nucleotides are TGTGCCAGCAGCAAAGCTCAGAGTTATAGCAATCAGCCCCAGCATTTT.

The chain has TRBV2 and TRBJ2-7; TRBD1 matches 7 bases. The V segment lost 1 base and the J segment 3 bases; nucleotides outside the gene matches: 6. CDR1 SNHLY and CDR2 FYNNEI come from the germline V gene. The CDR3 spans 15 residues. The CDR3 here is CASSEEGALGYEQYF. CDR3 in DNA: TGTGCCAGCAGTGAAGAGGGGGCCCTCGGCTACGAGCAGTACTTC.

The chain uses TRBV19 and TRBJ2-5; D may be TRBD1 (6 bases). Germline lookup yields CDR1 LNHDA and CDR2 SQIVND (reference sequence). V lost 0 bases, J lost 4 bases, and 6 bases lay in between. The CDR3 extends over 13 amino acids. The CDR3 DNA reads as TGTGCCAGTAGTATAGACAGGGGAGAGACCCAGTACTTC. This codes for CASSIDRGETQYF.

This rearrangement joins TRBV5-1 to TRBJ2-1; D call uncertain. Germline lookup yields CDR1 SGHRS and CDR2 YFSETQ. Trimming took off 0 bases at V and 10 bases at J, with 14 bases between the two ends. The CDR3 totals 14 residues. The CDR3 region has the DNA TGCGCCAGCAGCTTGGCCGGCGGAGTCGGGGAGCAGTTCTTC. Translation gives CASSLAGGVGEQFF.

V gene TRBV24-1 combines with J gene TRBJ2-1, with D possibly being TRBD1 or TRBD2 (5 bases each). The V end was cut by 2 bases, the J end by 4 bases, with 14 bases between. Germline assignment: CDR1 KGHDR and CDR2 SFDVKD. This CDR3 spans 16 amino acids. CDR3 sequence (DNA): TGTGCCACCAGTGATTCGGGACCGAAGCCTTACAATGAGCAGTTCTTC. Its translation: CATSDSGPKPYNEQFF.

The J gene is TRBJ1-2, the V gene TRBV7-2, with TRBD1 matching over 7 bases. Germline V lookup: CDR1 SGHTA, CDR2 FQGNSA. With 0 bases clipped from V and 0 bases from J, the junction kept 1 base outside the gene matches. The CDR3 totals 15 residues. CDR3 nucleotide sequence: TGTGCCAGCAGCTTAGCGAGGGGGCCTAACTATGGCTACACCTTC. Translated: CASSLARGPNYGYTF.

The CDR3: CASSPISAYNEQFF. The CDR3 nucleotides read TGCGCCAGCAGCCCGATTTCGGCCTACAATGAGCAGTTCTTC. The chain recombines TRBV4-1 with TRBJ2-1; D gene ambiguous. V lost 4 bases and J lost 2, with 9 bases in between. The CDR3 spans 14 residues. Germline V gives CDR1 MGHRA, CDR2 YSYEKL.

V usage is TRBV27 and J usage is TRBJ1-1; D gene ambiguous. CDR1 is MNHEY and CDR2 is SMNVEV in the germline V gene (reference sequence). The CDR3 is 15 residues long. With 6 bases removed from V and 7 bases from J, the gap between germline ends came to 21 bases. Here the CDR3 DNA reads TGTGCCAGCAGCCCTCAGGCGGGGTTTAATAATGAAGCTTTCTTT. The encoded protein is CASSPQAGFNNEAFF.

The chain combines TRBV5-4 with TRBJ2-2, with TRBD1 identical over 8 bases. Unmatched junction bases numbered 6, after V lost 7 bases and J lost 1 base. Germline CDR1 is SGHNT and CDR2 is YYREEE (reference sequence). CDR3 length: 15 residues. CDR3 region: CASEQGQVNTGELFF. DNA of the CDR3: TGTGCCAGCGAGCAGGGACAGGTGAACACCGGGGAGCTGTTTTTT.

This chain joins TRBV7-2 and TRBJ1-6, with 9 positions matching TRBD1. Germline assignment: CDR1 SGHTA and CDR2 FQGNSA. V was pared by 3 bases and J by 9 bases, with 9 bases of the junction left unmatched. This CDR3 has 16 amino acids. The CDR3 nucleotides are TGTGCCAGCAGCTTGAGGGGACAGGGAAATTTTTCACCCCTCCACTTT. This sequence encodes CASSLRGQGNFSPLHF.

The chain links TRBV28 to TRBJ2-6; TRBD1 matches at 8 bases. V dropped 7 bases and J dropped 0; count of bases not matched to a gene: 20. This CDR3 has 21 residues. From germline, CDR1 is MDHEN and CDR2 SYDVKM. Written as DNA, the CDR3 is TGTGCCAGCACTCAAACCGGGACAGGACGAGAGAGGGACTCTGGGGCCAACGTCCTGACTTTC. It specifies CASTQTGTGRERDSGANVLTF. Full variable domain (remainder filled in from reference TRBV28 and TRBJ2-6): DVKVTQSSRYLVKRTGEKVFLECVQDMDHENMFWYRQDPGLGLRLIYFSYDVKMKEKGDIPEGYSVSREKKERFSLILESASTNQTSMYLCASTQTGTGRERDSGANVLTFGAGSRLTVL.

This sequence joins TRBV19 and TRBJ2-7; the D is unclear. Germline CDR1 LNHDA, CDR2 SQIVND (reference sequence). This CDR3 is 14 amino acids long. V dropped 1 base and J dropped 2 bases, with 9 bases sitting between them. The DNA for the CDR3 is TGTGCCAGTAGTATAGGGATATCAACCTACGAGCAGTACTTC. Translated: CASSIGISTYEQYF.

Remarks on this clone: A read error may account for a junction end that differs from germline. This chain joins TRBV3-1 (or the pseudogene TRBV3-2) and TRBJ2-7; 9 bases line up with TRBD1. The CDR3 has 16 amino acids. In germline, CDR1 is LGHDT, CDR2 YNNKEL (reference sequence). The CDR3 DNA sequence: TGTGCCAGCAGTCAAGTCTCACAGGGGGCGACGGGGGAGCAGTACTTC. Translation: CASSQVSQGATGEQYF.

The V call is TRBV7-9, the J call TRBJ2-7, with TRBD1 matching over 9 bases. V lost 4 bases to trimming and J lost 3 bases; unmatched junction nucleotides: 4. Germline CDR1 reads SEHNR; CDR2 reads FQNEAQ (reference sequence). CDR3 size: 14 residues. The CDR3 DNA reads TGTGCCAGCAGCTCACAGGGGGCTAGCTACGAGCAGTACTTC. Protein sequence: CASSSQGASYEQYF.

On this clone: The identical CDR3 is also encoded by other nucleotide sequences in the sample. The rearrangement uses TRBV5-1 and TRBJ2-2, with D possibly matching TRBD1 (6 bases). Deletions cut 3 bases from V and 1 base from J, with 7 bases between. Germline V CDR1 and CDR2: SGHRS, YFSETQ. CDR3 length equals 14 residues. The CDR3 spells CASSSGQNTGELFF. DNA for the CDR3: TGCGCCAGCAGCTCGGGACAGAACACCGGGGAGCTGTTTTTT.